The TCR beta chain described here comes from a study of regulatory T cells in long-lasting Graves disease. Documented time point: newly diagnosed GD, antithyroid drugs for less than 3 months. Researchers made the TCR library from RNA that was extracted from PBMCs. This clonotype has more than one count but fewer than ten. V was cut by 0 bases and J by 7 bases, with 16 bases left in between. Looked up from germline, CDR1 is SGHNT and CDR2 is YENEEA. This CDR3 has 16 residues. Building the TCR beta libraries relied on iRepertoire HTBI primers, and CDR3 regions underwent Arm-PCR. Via MiXCR, TCRdb re-called the multiplex PCR reads, giving one row per CDR3 protein. This table has hundreds of thousands of distinct CDR3 sequences, about 16% appearing once. Another study also made use of these data, one on T cells in Graves' hyperthyroidism and ophthalmopathy.

This sequence joins TRBV11-3 and TRBJ2-1; a possible D gene is TRBD1 (6 bases). This clonotype was obtained from a woman in her 30s with Graves disease. Sequenced here: peripheral blood mononuclear cells (PBMCs), sampled at new diagnosis, from a patient treated with antithyroid drugs. The DNA of the CDR3 is TGTGCCAGCAGCTTAGATCACGGGACATCACTGAATGAGCAGTTCTTC. Translating gives CASSLDHGTSLNEQFF.